The clone carrying this TCR beta chain was seen at least ten times. This CDR3 spans 12 amino acids. The trim removed 5 bases at V and 9 bases at J, leaving 4 bases unmatched. Germline-derived CDR1 and CDR2 are SGHVS and FQNEAQ. MiXCR was run by TCRdb on the 5' RACE reads, yielding one entry per CDR3 protein. The sample contains 180,000 or so distinct CDR3 sequences, about 9.9% of which appear only once. These data come from a study of CD8 T cells in ankylosing spondylitis. This clonotype was obtained from a male donor with ankylosing spondylitis or in good health (not recorded which). Sequencing used blood, either unsorted or a sorted T cell fraction (not recorded which). V is TRBV7-8 and J is TRBJ2-1; 7 nucleotides align to TRBD2. CDR3 residues: CASSPLATEQFF. The CDR3 region has the DNA TGTGCCAGCAGCCCACTAGCGACTGAGCAGTTCTTC.